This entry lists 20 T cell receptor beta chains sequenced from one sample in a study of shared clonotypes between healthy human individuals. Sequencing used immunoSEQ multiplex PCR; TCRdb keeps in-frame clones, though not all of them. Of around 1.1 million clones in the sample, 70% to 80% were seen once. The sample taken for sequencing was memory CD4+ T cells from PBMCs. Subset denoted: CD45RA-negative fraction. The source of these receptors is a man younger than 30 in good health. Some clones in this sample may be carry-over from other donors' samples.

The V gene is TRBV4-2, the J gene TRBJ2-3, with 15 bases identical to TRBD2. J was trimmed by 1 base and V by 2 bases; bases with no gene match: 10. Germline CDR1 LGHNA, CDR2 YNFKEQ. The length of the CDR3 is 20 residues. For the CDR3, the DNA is TGTGCCAGCAGCCAAACCCGTGGACTAGCGGGAGGGAGGGGCACAGATACGCAGTATTTT. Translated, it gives CASSQTRGLAGGRGTDTQYF.

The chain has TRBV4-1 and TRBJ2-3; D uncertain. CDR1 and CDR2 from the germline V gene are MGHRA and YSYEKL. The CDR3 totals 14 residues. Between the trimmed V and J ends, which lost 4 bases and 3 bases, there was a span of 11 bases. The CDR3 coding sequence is TGCGCCAGCAGCCTTCAGCGCGGTACAGATACGCAGTATTTT. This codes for CASSLQRGTDTQYF.

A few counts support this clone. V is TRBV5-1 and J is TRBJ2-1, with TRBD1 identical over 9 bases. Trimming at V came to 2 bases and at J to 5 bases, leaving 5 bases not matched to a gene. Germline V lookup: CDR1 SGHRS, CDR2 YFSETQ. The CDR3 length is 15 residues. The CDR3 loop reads CASSFWDRDNNEQFF. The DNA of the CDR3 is TGCGCCAGCAGCTTTTGGGACAGGGATAACAATGAGCAGTTCTTC.

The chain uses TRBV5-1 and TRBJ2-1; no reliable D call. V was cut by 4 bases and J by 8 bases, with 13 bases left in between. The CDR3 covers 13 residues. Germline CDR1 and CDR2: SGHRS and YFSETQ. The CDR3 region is CASSRRLGHEQFF. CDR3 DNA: TGCGCCAGCAGCCGCCGCCTGGGCCATGAGCAGTTCTTC.

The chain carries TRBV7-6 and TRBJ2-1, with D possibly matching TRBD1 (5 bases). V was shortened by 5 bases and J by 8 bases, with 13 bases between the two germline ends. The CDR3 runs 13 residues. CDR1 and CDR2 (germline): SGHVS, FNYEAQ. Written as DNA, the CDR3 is TGTGCCAGCAGCCTGAATGGGGCGGATGAGCAGTTCTTC. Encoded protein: CASSLNGADEQFF.

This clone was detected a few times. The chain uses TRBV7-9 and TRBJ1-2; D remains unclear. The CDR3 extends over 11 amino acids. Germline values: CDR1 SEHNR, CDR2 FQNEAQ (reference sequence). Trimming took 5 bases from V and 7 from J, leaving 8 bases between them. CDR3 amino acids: CASSAPRGYTF. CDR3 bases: TGTGCCAGCAGCGCCCCCCGTGGCTACACCTTC.

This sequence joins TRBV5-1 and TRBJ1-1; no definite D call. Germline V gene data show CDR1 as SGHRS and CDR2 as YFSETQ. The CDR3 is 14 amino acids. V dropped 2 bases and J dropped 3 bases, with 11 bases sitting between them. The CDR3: CASSFTDVDTEAFF. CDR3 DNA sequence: TGCGCCAGCAGCTTTACAGATGTGGACACTGAAGCTTTCTTT.

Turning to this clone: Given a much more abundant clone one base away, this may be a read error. Here the CDR3 DNA reads TGTGCCGGCTCACCAGGACACCTATGGGAGACCCAGTACTTC. Amino acids: CAGSPGHLWETQYF. V is TRBV18 and J is TRBJ2-5; a weak D match, TRBD1 (5 bases). The CDR3 sequence is 14 residues long. The germline V gene has CDR1 KGHSH and CDR2 LQKENI.

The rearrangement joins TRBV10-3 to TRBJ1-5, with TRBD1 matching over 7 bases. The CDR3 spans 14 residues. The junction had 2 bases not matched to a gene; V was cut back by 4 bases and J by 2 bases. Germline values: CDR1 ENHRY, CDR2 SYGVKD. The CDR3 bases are TGTGCCATCAGTGGCGGGACAGGCAATCAGCCCCAGCATTTT. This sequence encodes CAISGGTGNQPQHF.

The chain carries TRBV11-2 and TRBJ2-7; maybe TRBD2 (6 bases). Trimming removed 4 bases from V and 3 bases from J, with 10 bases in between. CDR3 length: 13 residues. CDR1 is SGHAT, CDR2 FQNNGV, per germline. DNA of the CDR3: TGTGCCAGCAGCTACCCCGGGGGCTACGAGCAGTACTTC. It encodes CASSYPGGYEQYF.

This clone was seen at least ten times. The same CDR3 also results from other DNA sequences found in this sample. This CDR3 is CAWSDTWNTEAFF. The CDR3 DNA reads as TGTGCCTGGAGTGACACGTGGAACACTGAAGCTTTCTTT. V gene TRBV30 combines with J gene TRBJ1-1; unclear D gene. V lost 1 base and J 1 base, leaving 7 bases between the germline ends. This CDR3 is built from 13 residues. CDR1 is GTSNPN and CDR2 is SVGIG in the germline V gene (reference sequence).

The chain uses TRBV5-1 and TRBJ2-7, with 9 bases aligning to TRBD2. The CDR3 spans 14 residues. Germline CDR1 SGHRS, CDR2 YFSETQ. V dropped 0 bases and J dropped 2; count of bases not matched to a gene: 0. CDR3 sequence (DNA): TGCGCCAGCAGCTTGGGCGGGAGGGCCTACGAGCAGTACTTC. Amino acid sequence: CASSLGGRAYEQYF.

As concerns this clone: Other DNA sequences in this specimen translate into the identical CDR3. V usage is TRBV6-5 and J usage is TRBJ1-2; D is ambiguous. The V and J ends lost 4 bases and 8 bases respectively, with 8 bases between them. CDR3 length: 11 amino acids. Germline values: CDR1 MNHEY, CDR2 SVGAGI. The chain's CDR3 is CASSSRGGYTF. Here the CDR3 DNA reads TGTGCCAGCAGTTCCAGAGGGGGCTACACCTTC.

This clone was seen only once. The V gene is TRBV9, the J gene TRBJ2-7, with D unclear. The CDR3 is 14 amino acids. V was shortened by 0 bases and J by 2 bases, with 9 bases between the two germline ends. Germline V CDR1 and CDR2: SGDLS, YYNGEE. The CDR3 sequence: CASSVATWAYEQYF. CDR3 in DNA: TGTGCCAGCAGCGTAGCTACGTGGGCCTACGAGCAGTACTTC.

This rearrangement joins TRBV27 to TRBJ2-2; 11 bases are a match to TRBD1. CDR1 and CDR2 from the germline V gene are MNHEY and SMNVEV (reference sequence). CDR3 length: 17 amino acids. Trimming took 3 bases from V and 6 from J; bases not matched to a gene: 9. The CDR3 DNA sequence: TGTGCCAGCAGTTTGTGGTCTGGACAGGGGGCGTCCGGGGAGCTGTTTTTT. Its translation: CASSLWSGQGASGELFF.

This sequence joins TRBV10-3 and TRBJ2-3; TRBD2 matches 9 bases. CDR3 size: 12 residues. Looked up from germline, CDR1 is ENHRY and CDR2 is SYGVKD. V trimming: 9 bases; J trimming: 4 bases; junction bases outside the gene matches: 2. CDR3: CAISGSADTQYF. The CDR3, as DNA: TGTGCCATTAGCGGGAGCGCAGATACGCAGTATTTT.

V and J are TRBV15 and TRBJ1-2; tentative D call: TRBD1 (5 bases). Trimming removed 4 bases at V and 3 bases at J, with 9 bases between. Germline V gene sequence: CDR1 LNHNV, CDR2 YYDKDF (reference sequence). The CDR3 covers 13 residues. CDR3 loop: CATSIGDDYGYTF. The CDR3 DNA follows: TGTGCCACCAGCATAGGGGACGACTATGGCTACACCTTC.

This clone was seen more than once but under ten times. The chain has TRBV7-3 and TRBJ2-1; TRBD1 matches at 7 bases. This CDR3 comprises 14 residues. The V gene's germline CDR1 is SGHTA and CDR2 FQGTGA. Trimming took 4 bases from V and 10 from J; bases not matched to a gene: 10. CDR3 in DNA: TGTGCCAGCAGCTCAGAAAGGGGGCCGAAGGAGCAGTTCTTC. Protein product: CASSSERGPKEQFF. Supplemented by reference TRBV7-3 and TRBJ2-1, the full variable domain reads GAGVSQTPSNKVTEKGKYVELRCDPISGHTALYWYRQSLGQGPEFLIYFQGTGAADDSGLPNDRFFAVRPEGSVSTLKIQRTERGDSAVYLCASSSERGPKEQFFGPGTRLTVL.

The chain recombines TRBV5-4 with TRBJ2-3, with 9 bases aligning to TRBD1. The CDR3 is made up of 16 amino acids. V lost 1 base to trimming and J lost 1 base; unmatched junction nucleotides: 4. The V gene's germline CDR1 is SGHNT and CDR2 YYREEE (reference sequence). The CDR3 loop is CASSLLGQGGTDTQYF. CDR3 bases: TGTGCCAGCAGCTTGCTGGGACAGGGCGGCACAGATACGCAGTATTTT.

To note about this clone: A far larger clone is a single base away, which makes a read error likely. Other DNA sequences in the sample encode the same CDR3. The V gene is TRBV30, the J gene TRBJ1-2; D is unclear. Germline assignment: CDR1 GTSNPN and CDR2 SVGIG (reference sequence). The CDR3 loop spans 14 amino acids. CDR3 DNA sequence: TGTGCTTGGAGTGTCGGGCCTTCCTTCTATGGCTACACCTTC. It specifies CAWSVGPSFYGYTF.